What follows are 21 T cell receptor beta chains derived from one specimen sequenced in a study of T-cell reconstitution after alpha-beta-depleted transplantation in children. The authors prepared the TCRbeta library with unique molecular identifiers. TCRdb reanalysed the PCR reads using MiXCR and keeps one entry per CDR3 protein. Here the sample spans 84,000 or so distinct CDR3 sequences, around 15% being singletons. The sample in question was PBMCs, mostly from graft donor cells, obtained 180 days after TCRalphabeta/CD19-depleted stem cell transplant. Receptors originate from a male patient between 2 and 10 years old who had a stem cell transplant for acute lymphoblastic leukemia, so the T cells may come from the graft donor.

The chain uses TRBV12-3 or TRBV12-4 and TRBJ1-1; D gene uncertain. V lost 4 bases and J 4 bases, leaving 13 bases between the germline ends. The CDR3 contains 14 residues. The CDR3 coding sequence is TGTGCCAGCAGTTCTATCGGGTCGGGCACTGAAGCTTTCTTT. Protein: CASSSIGSGTEAFF.

In its sample, this clonotype was seen once. This chain connects TRBV5-1 to TRBJ2-7; 10 nucleotides agree with TRBD1. Germline CDR1 and CDR2: SGHRS and YFSETQ. With V trimmed by 4 bases and J by 0 bases, 7 bases remained unmatched. The CDR3 totals 16 residues. CDR3 bases: TGCGCCAGCAGCAGGGGGGGACAGGGGAGCTCCTACGAGCAGTACTTC. This translates into CASSRGGQGSSYEQYF. Drawing the rest from reference TRBV5-1 and TRBJ2-7, the complete variable domain is KAGVTQTPRYLIKTRGQQVTLSCSPISGHRSVSWYQQTPGQGLQFLFEYFSETQRNKGNFPGRFSGRQFSNSRSEMNVSTLELGDSALYLCASSRGGQGSSYEQYFGPGTRLTVT.

This clonotype was observed a few times. The chain uses TRBV7-2 and TRBJ1-3; TRBD1 matches 9 bases. The CDR3 is 16 residues long. With V trimmed by 6 bases and J by 2 bases, 8 bases remained unmatched. CDR1 and CDR2 (germline): SGHTA, FQGNSA. CDR3 in amino acids: CASSPTGTGTGNTIYF. CDR3 nucleotides: TGTGCCAGCAGTCCTACCGGGACAGGGACTGGAAACACCATATATTTT.

The V gene is TRBV11-2, the J gene TRBJ2-3; 13 nucleotides line up with TRBD2. CDR3 length: 17 residues. The trim removed 5 bases at V and 2 bases at J, leaving 7 bases unmatched. The V gene's germline CDR1 is SGHAT and CDR2 FQNNGV. The CDR3 coding sequence is TGTGCCAGCAGCGATGGACTAGCGGGGGACCTCACAGATACGCAGTATTTT. Amino acid sequence: CASSDGLAGDLTDTQYF.

The CDR3 region is CASSLEVGNTYEQYF. CDR3 DNA sequence: TGCGCCAGCAGCTTGGAGGTAGGGAACACCTACGAGCAGTACTTC. The gene calls are TRBV5-1 and TRBJ2-7; D is ambiguous. This CDR3 has 15 residues. CDR1 and CDR2 from the germline V gene are SGHRS and YFSETQ. V was cut by 0 bases and J by 2 bases, with 12 bases left in between. Looking up the rest from reference TRBV5-1 and TRBJ2-7 gives the full variable domain: KAGVTQTPRYLIKTRGQQVTLSCSPISGHRSVSWYQQTPGQGLQFLFEYFSETQRNKGNFPGRFSGRQFSNSRSEMNVSTLELGDSALYLCASSLEVGNTYEQYFGPGTRLTVT.

The chain joins TRBV28 to TRBJ2-2; D is possibly TRBD1 (6 bases). Germline V gene data show CDR1 as MDHEN and CDR2 as SYDVKM. V lost 5 bases and J lost 7, with 20 bases in between. The CDR3 has 16 amino acids. DNA of the CDR3: TGTGCCAGCAGTCCGCATACACAGGGTCCCAACGGGGAGCTGTTTTTT. Its protein product is CASSPHTQGPNGELFF.

This clonotype was recorded a few times. The V and J genes are TRBV5-1 and TRBJ2-3, with D unresolved. CDR3 length: 15 amino acids. The V end lost 0 bases, the J end lost 6 bases, and 14 bases lay between the germline ends. The V gene's germline CDR1 is SGHRS and CDR2 YFSETQ. CDR3 sequence (DNA): TGCGCCAGCAGCTTGGGTCGATCTGCGTTTGATACGCAGTATTTT. This codes for CASSLGRSAFDTQYF.

This clonotype has only a few counts. This chain joins TRBV12-3 or TRBV12-4 and TRBJ1-5, with D unclear. CDR3 length equals 18 residues. Trimming removed 8 bases from V and 4 bases from J, with 27 bases in between. CDR3 sequence: CASGMRKGLIAGNQPQHF. The CDR3 DNA sequence: TGTGCCAGCGGAATGCGTAAGGGCCTTATCGCTGGGAATCAGCCCCAGCATTTT.

This rearrangement joins TRBV10-3 to TRBJ2-1; TRBD1 aligns across 7 bases. Germline assignment: CDR1 ENHRY and CDR2 SYGVKD. V shed 6 bases and J 5 bases; nucleotides not matched to a gene: 7. This CDR3 region has 14 residues. The CDR3 DNA sequence: TGTGCCATCAGAGAGGGACAGCCTAACAATGAGCAGTTCTTC. It encodes CAIREGQPNNEQFF.

This sequence joins TRBV5-1 and TRBJ1-1, with D possibly being TRBD1 (5 bases). Between the trimmed V and J ends, which lost 3 bases and 1 base, there was a span of 13 bases. This CDR3 region has 15 residues. Germline-derived CDR1 and CDR2 are SGHRS and YFSETQ. The DNA for the CDR3 is TGCGCCAGCAGCTCGCCAAGTGGGGGGAACACTGAAGCTTTCTTT. Encoded protein: CASSSPSGGNTEAFF.

This clonotype was recorded a few times. The chain carries TRBV5-1 and TRBJ2-3, with D tentatively TRBD2 (5 bases). The CDR3 contains 12 residues. Germline V CDR1 and CDR2: SGHRS, YFSETQ. Trimming removed 3 bases at V and 6 bases at J, with 8 bases between. DNA of the CDR3: TGCGCCAGCAGCTGGACTCCCGATACGCAGTATTTT. Protein: CASSWTPDTQYF.

A few counts support this clonotype. The V gene is TRBV27, the J gene TRBJ2-2; D call uncertain. The V gene's germline CDR1 is MNHEY and CDR2 SMNVEV (reference sequence). V was pared by 5 bases and J by 1 base, with 5 bases between. The CDR3 consists of 13 residues. As DNA, the CDR3 is TGTGCCAGCAGTACGCAGAACACCGGGGAGCTGTTTTTT. This codes for CASSTQNTGELFF.

The chain combines TRBV7-2 with TRBJ1-1; possibly TRBD1 for D (5 bases). The CDR3 spans 14 residues. Trimming pared 7 bases from V and 0 bases from J, leaving 12 bases between. CDR1 and CDR2 from the germline V gene are SGHTA and FQGNSA. The CDR3 DNA reads as TGTGCCAGCACCCTCGGGGGGGTGAACACTGAAGCTTTCTTT. Residues: CASTLGGVNTEAFF.

The table lists this clonotype with many counts. This rearrangement joins TRBV3-1 to TRBJ1-2, with 9 bases identical to TRBD1. With V trimmed by 4 bases and J by 7 bases, 4 bases remained unmatched. The germline V gene encodes CDR1 LGHDT and CDR2 YNNKEL (reference sequence). The CDR3 has 13 amino acids. The CDR3 nucleotides read TGTGCCAGCAGCCGGACAGGGGTTGGTGGCTACACCTTC. Amino acids: CASSRTGVGGYTF.

This clonotype was observed a handful of times. The chain links TRBV11-2 to TRBJ2-7; TRBD1 aligns across 8 bases. The CDR3 sequence is 17 residues long. Germline-derived CDR1 and CDR2 are SGHAT and FQNNGV. Germline trimming cut 1 base from V and 0 bases from J; bases unmatched to any gene: 8. In DNA form, the CDR3 reads TGTGCCAGCAGCTTAGGGGGGACAGGTAGGAGCTCCTACGAGCAGTACTTC. This gives the protein CASSLGGTGRSSYEQYF.

The table lists this clonotype with many counts. Germline is not matched at one junction end, which may reflect a read error. The rearrangement links TRBV27 to TRBJ2-3; TRBD1 might be the D (6 bases). This CDR3 comprises 15 residues. Germline assignment: CDR1 MNHEY and CDR2 SMNVEV (reference sequence). This chain's CDR3 is CASSPDYRAPDTLYF. The CDR3 bases are TGTGCCAGCAGCCCCGATTACAGGGCCCCAGATACGCTGTATTTT.

The V call is TRBV7-8, the J call TRBJ2-2, with D perhaps matching TRBD2 (5 bases). The V gene lost 3 bases and the J gene lost 6 bases, with 17 bases spanning the gap. CDR1 SGHVS and CDR2 FQNEAQ come from the germline V gene. CDR3 length equals 16 residues. DNA of the CDR3: TGTGCCAGCAGCTTGCCGCACCGTCCGGGGTCCGGGGAGCTGTTTTTT. Amino acids: CASSLPHRPGSGELFF.

The chain recombines TRBV12-3 or TRBV12-4 with TRBJ1-2; D unresolved. Deletions cut 6 bases from V and 8 bases from J, with 10 bases between. This CDR3 contains 11 residues. The CDR3 is CASSPQQGYTF. The CDR3 nucleotides read TGTGCCAGCAGCCCCCAGCAGGGCTACACCTTC.

This clonotype turned up a few times. The chain couples TRBV7-2 to TRBJ1-1, with unresolved D. Germline CDR1 reads SGHTA; CDR2 reads FQGNSA. The V and J ends lost 5 bases and 2 bases respectively, with 12 bases between them. The CDR3 has 14 amino acids. The CDR3 region is CASSTLDFNTEAFF. CDR3 nucleotide sequence: TGTGCCAGCAGCACCTTGGACTTTAACACTGAAGCTTTCTTT.

This clonotype was seen ten or more times. This chain uses TRBV7-2 with TRBJ1-4; D is possibly TRBD1 (6 bases). This CDR3 is 14 amino acids long. CDR1 and CDR2 (germline): SGHTA, FQGNSA. The V end was cut by 3 bases, the J end by 7 bases, with 12 bases between. CDR3 protein: CASSFQGGGEKLFF. The CDR3, as DNA: TGTGCCAGCAGCTTCCAGGGAGGGGGTGAAAAACTGTTTTTT.

The chain joins TRBV5-1 to TRBJ1-1; 7 nucleotides line up with TRBD1. The ends lost 5 bases at V and 10 bases at J; junction bases unmatched: 11. The germline CDR1 and CDR2 sequences are SGHRS and YFSETQ. The CDR3 loop spans 13 amino acids. CDR3 DNA: TGCGCCAGCAGTGGGACAGCGGCAGAAAGAGCTTTCTTT. The encoded protein is CASSGTAAERAFF.